The source of this T cell receptor (beta chain) is a study of T cell repertoires in cytomegalovirus infection. Study background: As its CMV epitopes, the study selected recently identified HLA-C-restricted and well-studied HLA-B-restricted targets. Based on public TCR beta signatures, there were indications of CMV infection and of a matching HLA type.

The CDR3 has 14 amino acids. Germline-derived CDR1 and CDR2 are DFQATT and SNEGSKA (reference sequence). Deletions cut 4 bases from V and 0 bases from J, with 12 bases between. TCRdb reprocessed the reads via MiXCR and lists one record per CDR3 protein. The sample consists of some 350,000 distinct CDR3 sequences, under 35% of them appearing once. This clonotype was observed a few times. Antigen: not known. Sequenced material: cultured PBMCs, taken from culture after CMV antigen stimulation. The V call is TRBV20-1, the J call TRBJ1-2; D gene unclear. The sequence was collected from a human donor in good health (CMV status not recorded). Some clones in this sample may be carry-over from other donors' samples. The CDR3 bases are TGCAGTGCTACCCACGGCGACTCTAACTATGGCTACACCTTC. This encodes CSATHGDSNYGYTF.